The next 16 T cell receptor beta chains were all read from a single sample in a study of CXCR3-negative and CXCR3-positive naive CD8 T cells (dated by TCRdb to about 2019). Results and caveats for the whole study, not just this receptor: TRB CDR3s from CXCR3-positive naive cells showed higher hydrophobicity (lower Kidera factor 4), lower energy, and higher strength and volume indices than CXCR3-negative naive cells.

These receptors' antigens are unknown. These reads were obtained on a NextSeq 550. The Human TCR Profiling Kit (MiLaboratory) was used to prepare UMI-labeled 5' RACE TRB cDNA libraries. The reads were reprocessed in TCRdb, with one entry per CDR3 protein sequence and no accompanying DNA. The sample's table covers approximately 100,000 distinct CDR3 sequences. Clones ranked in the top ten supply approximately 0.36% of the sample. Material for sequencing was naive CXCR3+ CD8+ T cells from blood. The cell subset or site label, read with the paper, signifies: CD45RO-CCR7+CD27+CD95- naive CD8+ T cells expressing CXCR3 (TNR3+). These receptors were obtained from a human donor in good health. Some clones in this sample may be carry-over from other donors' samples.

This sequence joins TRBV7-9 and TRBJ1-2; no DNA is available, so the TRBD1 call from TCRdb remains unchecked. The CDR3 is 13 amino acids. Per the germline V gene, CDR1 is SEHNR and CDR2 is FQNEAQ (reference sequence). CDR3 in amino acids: CASSRDSARGYTF.

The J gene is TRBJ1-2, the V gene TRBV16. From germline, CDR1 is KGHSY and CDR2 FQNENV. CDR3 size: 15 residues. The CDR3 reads CASSQSSGYGYGYTF.

The CDR3 region is CSARRGESYEQYF. The chain uses TRBV20-1 and TRBJ2-7; TCRdb's D call of TRBD1 is untestable without DNA. This CDR3 has 13 amino acids. Germline V gene lookup returns CDR1 DFQATT and CDR2 SNEGSKA (reference sequence).

CDR3 protein: CASSLALLSYEQYF. The chain combines TRBV5-6 with TRBJ2-7. Per the germline V gene, CDR1 is SGHDT and CDR2 is YYEEEE. This CDR3 comprises 14 residues.

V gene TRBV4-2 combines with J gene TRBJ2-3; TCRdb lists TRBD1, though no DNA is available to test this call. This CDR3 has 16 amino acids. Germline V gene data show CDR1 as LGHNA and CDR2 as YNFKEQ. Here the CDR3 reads CASSPGDTTSTDTQYF.

The chain's CDR3 is CATSREVLWERGYTF. This chain joins TRBV15 and TRBJ1-2. The CDR3 runs to 15 residues. Per germline, CDR1 LNHNV and CDR2 YYDKDF (reference sequence). Based on the CDR3 plus reference TRBV15 and TRBJ1-2, the full variable domain is DAMVIQNPRYQVTQFGKPVTLSCSQTLNHNVMYWYQQKSSQAPKLLFHYYDKDFNNEADTPDNFQSRRPNTSFCFLDIRSPGLGDTAMYLCATSREVLWERGYTFGSGTRLTVV.

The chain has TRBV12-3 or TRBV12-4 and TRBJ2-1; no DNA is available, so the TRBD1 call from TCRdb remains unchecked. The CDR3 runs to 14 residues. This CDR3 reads CASSFGRGGDEQFF.

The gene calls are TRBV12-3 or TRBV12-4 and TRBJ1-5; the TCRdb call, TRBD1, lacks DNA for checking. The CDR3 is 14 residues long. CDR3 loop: CASSLGGLGQPQHF.

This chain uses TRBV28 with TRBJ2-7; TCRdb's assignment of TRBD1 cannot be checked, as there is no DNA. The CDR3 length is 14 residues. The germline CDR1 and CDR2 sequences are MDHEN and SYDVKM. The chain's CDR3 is CASSLTQGRDEQYF.

CDR3 protein: CSVVLVAGELFF. The chain combines TRBV29-1 with TRBJ2-2. CDR3 length: 12 amino acids. Germline values: CDR1 SQVTM, CDR2 ANQGSEA.

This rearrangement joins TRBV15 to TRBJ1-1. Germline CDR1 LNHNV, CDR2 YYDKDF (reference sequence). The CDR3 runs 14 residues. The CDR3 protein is CATSEGGVNTEAFF.

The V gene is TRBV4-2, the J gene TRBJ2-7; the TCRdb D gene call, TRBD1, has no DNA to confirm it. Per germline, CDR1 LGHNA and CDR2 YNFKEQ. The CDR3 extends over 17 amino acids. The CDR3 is CASSRVTGGLEDWEQYF.

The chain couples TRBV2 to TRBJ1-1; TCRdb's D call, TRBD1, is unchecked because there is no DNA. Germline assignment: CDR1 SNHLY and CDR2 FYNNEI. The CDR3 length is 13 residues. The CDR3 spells CASSPGGGTEAFF.

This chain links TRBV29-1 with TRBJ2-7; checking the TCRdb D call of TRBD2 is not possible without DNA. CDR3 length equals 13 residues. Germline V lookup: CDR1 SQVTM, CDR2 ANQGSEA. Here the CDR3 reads CSVERGDRYEQYF.

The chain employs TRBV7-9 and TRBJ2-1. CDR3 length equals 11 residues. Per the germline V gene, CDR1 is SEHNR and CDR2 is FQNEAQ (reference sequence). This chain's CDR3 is CASSRYDEQFF.

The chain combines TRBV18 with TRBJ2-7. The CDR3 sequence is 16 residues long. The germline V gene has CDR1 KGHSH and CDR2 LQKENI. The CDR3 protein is CASSLGRDVSSYEQYF.